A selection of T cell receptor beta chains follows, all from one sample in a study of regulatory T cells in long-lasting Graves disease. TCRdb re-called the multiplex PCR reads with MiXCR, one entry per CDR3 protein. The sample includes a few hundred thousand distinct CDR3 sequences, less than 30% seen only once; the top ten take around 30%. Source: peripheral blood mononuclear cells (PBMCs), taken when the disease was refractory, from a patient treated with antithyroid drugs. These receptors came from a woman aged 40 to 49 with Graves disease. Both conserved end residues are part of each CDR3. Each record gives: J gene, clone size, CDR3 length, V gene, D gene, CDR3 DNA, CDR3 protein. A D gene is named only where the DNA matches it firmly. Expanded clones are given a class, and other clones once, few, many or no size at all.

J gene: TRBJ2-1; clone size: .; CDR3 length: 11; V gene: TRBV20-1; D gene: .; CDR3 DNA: TGCAGTGCTCAGGCCCCGGGTGAGCAGTTCTTC; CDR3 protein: CSAQAPGEQFF
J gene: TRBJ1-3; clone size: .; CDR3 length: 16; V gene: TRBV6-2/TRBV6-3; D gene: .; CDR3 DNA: TGTGCCAGCAGTTACTCGACACAGGGTGCCGGAAACACCATATATTTT; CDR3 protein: CASSYSTQGAGNTIYF
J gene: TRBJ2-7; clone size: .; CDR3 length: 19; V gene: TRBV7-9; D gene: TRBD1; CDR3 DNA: TGTGCCAGCAGCCCCTTACGAACTACGGGACAGGAATACTCCTACGAGCAGTACTTC; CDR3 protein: CASSPLRTTGQEYSYEQYF
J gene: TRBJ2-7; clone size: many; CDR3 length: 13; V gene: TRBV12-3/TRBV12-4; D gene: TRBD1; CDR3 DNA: TGTGCCAGCAAGGGGACAGGGGGCTACGAGCAGTACTTC; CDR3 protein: CASKGTGGYEQYF
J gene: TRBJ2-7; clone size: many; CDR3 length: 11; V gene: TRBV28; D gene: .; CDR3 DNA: TGTGCCAGTCGGACGGGCTACGAGCAGTACTTC; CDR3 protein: CASRTGYEQYF
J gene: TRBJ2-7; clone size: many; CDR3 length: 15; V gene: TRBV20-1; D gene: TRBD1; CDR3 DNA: TGCAGTGCTACTCACACTACAGGGGGCATCTACGAGCAGTACTTC; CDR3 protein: CSATHTTGGIYEQYF
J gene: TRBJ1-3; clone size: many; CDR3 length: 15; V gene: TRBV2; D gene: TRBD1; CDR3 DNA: TGTGCCAGCAGCGCACAGGGGGCGACTGGAAACACCATATATTTT; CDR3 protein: CASSAQGATGNTIYF
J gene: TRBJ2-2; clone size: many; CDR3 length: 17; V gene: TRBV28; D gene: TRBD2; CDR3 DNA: TGTGCCAGCAGTATACCGGGACTAGCGGAAAACACCGGGGAGCTGTTTTTT; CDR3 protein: CASSIPGLAENTGELFF
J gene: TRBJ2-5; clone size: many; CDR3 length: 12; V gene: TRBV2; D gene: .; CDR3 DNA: TGTGCCAGCAGTACGAGCCAAGAGACCCAGTACTTC; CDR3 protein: CASSTSQETQYF
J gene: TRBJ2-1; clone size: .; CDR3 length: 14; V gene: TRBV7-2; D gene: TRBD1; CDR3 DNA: TGTGCCAGCAGCTTTGGGACAGCCACCAATGAGCAGTTCTTC; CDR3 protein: CASSFGTATNEQFF
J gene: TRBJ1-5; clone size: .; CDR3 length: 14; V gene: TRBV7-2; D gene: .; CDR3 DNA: TGTGCCAGCAGCTTAGCAGGCAGGCATCAGCCCCAGCATTTT; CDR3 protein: CASSLAGRHQPQHF
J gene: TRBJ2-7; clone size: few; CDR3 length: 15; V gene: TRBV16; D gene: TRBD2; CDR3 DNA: TGTGCCAGCAGCCATTCTACTAGCGAGAGAGTCGAGCAGTACTTC; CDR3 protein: CASSHSTSERVEQYF
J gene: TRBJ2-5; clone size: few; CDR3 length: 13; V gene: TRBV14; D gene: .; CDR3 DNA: TGTGCCAGCAGCCAAGATTTAGGTTGGCCCCAGTACTTC; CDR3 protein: CASSQDLGWPQYF
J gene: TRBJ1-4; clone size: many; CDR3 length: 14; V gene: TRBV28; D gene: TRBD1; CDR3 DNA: TGTGCCAGCAGGAACCAGGGGGCTGGGGAAAAACTGTTTTTT; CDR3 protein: CASRNQGAGEKLFF
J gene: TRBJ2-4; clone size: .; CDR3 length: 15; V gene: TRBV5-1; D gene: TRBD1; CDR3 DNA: TGCGCCAGCAGCAGGACAGGGTTCGACAAAAACATTCAGTACTTC; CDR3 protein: CASSRTGFDKNIQYF
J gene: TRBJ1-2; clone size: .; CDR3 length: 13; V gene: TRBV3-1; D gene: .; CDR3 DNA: TGTGCCAGCAGCCACGCACGTCAGCGATCCTACACCTTC; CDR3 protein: CASSHARQRSYTF
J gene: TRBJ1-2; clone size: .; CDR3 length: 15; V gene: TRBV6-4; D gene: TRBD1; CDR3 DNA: TGTGCCAGCAGTTACCGGGGGACAGTGATCTATGGCTACACCTTC; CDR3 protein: CASSYRGTVIYGYTF
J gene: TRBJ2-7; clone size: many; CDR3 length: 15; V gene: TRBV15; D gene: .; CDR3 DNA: TGTGCCACCAGCAGAGATCCTTCGGGGGCCTACGAGCAGTACTTC; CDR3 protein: CATSRDPSGAYEQYF
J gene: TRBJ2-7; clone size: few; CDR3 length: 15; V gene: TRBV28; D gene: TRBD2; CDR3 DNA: TGTGCCAGCAGTTTAACGGCTAGCGGGAGAGTCGAGCAGTACTTC; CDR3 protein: CASSLTASGRVEQYF
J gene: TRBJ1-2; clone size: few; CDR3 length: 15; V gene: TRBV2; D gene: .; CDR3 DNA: TGTGCCAGCAGCGTACGGACGGAAACTAACTATGGCTACACCTTC; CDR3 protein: CASSVRTETNYGYTF
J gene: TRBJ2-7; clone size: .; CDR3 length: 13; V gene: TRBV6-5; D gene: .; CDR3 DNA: TGTGCCAGCAGTTACTCGATGGCCCCCGAGCAGTACTTC; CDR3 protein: CASSYSMAPEQYF
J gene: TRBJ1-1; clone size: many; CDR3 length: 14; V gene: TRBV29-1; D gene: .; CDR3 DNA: TGCAGCGTTGTGAGCACGGGGGGTAATCGAAGAGCTTTCTTT; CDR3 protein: CSVVSTGGNRRAFF
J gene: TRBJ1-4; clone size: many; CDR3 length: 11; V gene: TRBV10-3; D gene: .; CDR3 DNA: TGTGCCATCGGTCAGGGTGAAAAACTGTTTTTT; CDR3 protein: CAIGQGEKLFF
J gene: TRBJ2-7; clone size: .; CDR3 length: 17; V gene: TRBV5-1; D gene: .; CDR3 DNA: TGCGCCAGCAGCTTGATCGGTAACGGGAGAGGCTCCTACGAGCAGTACTTC; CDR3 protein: CASSLIGNGRGSYEQYF
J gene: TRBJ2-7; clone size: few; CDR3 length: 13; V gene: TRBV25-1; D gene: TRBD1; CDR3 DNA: TGTGCCAGCTATGGGACAGGGGACTACGAGCAGTACTTC; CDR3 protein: CASYGTGDYEQYF
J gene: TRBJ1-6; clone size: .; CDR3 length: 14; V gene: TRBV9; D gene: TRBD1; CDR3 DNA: TGTGCCAGCAGCGGACAGGGGGAAAATTCACCCCTCCACTTT; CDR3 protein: CASSGQGENSPLHF
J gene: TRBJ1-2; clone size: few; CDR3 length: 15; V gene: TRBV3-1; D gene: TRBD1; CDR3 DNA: TGTGCCAGCAGCCAAGGAATTGACAGGGGATACGGCTACACCTTC; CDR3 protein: CASSQGIDRGYGYTF
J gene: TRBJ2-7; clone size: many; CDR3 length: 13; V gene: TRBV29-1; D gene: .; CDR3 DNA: TGCAGCGTTGTAGGCGGGATGGAGAACGAGCAGTACTTC; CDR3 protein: CSVVGGMENEQYF
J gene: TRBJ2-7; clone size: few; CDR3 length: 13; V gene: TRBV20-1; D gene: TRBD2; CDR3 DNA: TGCAGTGTCGGGGCTAGCGGGATTTACGAGCAGTACTTC; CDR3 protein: CSVGASGIYEQYF
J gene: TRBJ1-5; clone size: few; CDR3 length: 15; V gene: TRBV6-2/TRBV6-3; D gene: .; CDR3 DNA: TGTGCCAGCAGTGACTGGGGCAGGGCCAATCAGCCCCAGCATTTT; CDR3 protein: CASSDWGRANQPQHF
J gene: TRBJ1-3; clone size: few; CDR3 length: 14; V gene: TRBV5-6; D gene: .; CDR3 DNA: TGTGCCAGCAGCTATTGGGGGTTTGGAAACACCATATATTTT; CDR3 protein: CASSYWGFGNTIYF
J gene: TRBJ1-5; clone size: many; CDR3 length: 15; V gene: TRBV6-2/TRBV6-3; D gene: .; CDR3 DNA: TGTGCCAGCAGTTACTCGGCCGATCTGGGGCAGCCCCAGCATTTT; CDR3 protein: CASSYSADLGQPQHF
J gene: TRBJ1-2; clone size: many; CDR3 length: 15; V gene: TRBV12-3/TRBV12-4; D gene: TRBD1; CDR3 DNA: TGTGCCAGCAGTGCCCAGGGACAGACACTCTATGGCTACACCTTC; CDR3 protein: CASSAQGQTLYGYTF
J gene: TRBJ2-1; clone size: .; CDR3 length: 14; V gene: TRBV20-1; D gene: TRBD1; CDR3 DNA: TGCAGTGCTAGGGGGACAGGGGGCAGGGATGAGCAGTTCTTC; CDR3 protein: CSARGTGGRDEQFF
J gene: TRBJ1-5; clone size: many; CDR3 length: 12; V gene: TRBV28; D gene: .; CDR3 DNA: TGTGCCAGCAGTTTTGGGTCCGGGCCCCAGCATTTT; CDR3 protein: CASSFGSGPQHF
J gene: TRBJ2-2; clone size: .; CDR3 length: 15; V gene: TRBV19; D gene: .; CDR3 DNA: TGTGCCAGTAGTATGGGGGTTACGAACACCGGGGAGCTGTTTTTT; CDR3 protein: CASSMGVTNTGELFF
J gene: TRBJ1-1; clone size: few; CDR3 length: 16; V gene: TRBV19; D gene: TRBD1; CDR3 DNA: TGTGCCAGTAGTATAAGAGGGACAGGGGAGGACACTGAAGCTTTCTTT; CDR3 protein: CASSIRGTGEDTEAFF